This entry is about one T cell receptor beta chain. The donor cohort consisted entirely of Caucasian adults residing in Nashville, Tennessee. This CDR3 spans 15 amino acids. Germline CDR1 reads KGHSH; CDR2 reads LQKENI. The V gene end was trimmed by 4 bases and the J gene end by 3 bases; junction bases not matched to a gene: 5. The data belong to a study of shared clonotypes between healthy human individuals. Method: immunoSEQ multiplex PCR; TCRdb's copy keeps in-frame clones and lacks some. This sample carries approximately 510,000 clones, about four fifths of them seen once, and the ten largest clones take approximately 13%.

The V call is TRBV18, the J call TRBJ1-1; TRBD1 matches at 10 bases. This sequence originates from a woman aged 40-49 years in good health. Some clones in this sample may be carry-over from other donors' samples. The sequenced material came from PBMCs. CDR3 in amino acids: CASSRQGAPDTEAFF. In DNA form, the CDR3 reads TGTGCCAGCTCACGACAGGGGGCCCCGGACACTGAAGCTTTCTTT.